The 3 T cell receptor beta chains given below trace back to one sample, sequenced in a study of blood T cell repertoires in COVID-19. Here immunoSEQ multiplex PCR was the method, and the copy in TCRdb shows in-frame clones only, minus some. In the table there are hundreds of thousands of clones, 86% of which are singletons. Sequenced sample: peripheral blood. Receptor source: a woman younger than 45 with active or convalescent COVID-19.

This chain links TRBV2 with TRBJ1-1; weak D call: TRBD1 (6 bases). V was clipped by 6 bases and J by 5 bases, with 16 bases between them. This CDR3 contains 14 residues. Germline CDR1 SNHLY, CDR2 FYNNEI. The CDR3 spells CASRLQGLETEAFF. The DNA for the CDR3 is TGTGCCAGCAGGCTACAGGGATTAGAGACTGAAGCTTTCTTT.

The CDR3 is CASSQGRLEAFF. DNA for the CDR3: TGTGCCAGCAGCCAGGGCCGTCTCGAAGCTTTCTTT. The chain combines TRBV13 with TRBJ1-1; weak D call: TRBD1 (5 bases). The CDR3 loop spans 12 amino acids. Germline values: CDR1 PRHDT, CDR2 FYEKMQ (reference sequence). V lost 5 bases, J lost 8 bases, and 12 bases lay in between.

This chain connects TRBV7-9 to TRBJ2-1; no reliable D call. Germline CDR1 SEHNR, CDR2 FQNEAQ (reference sequence). Trimming shortened V by 3 bases and J by 7 bases, and 13 bases separated the two germline ends. The CDR3 spans 14 residues. The CDR3 is CASSFMERRNEQFF. CDR3 sequence (DNA): TGTGCCAGCAGCTTTATGGAAAGGAGAAATGAGCAGTTCTTC.